What follows describes a single T cell receptor (beta chain). Its antigen is still unknown. Within one base of it there is no much larger clone, and no base qualities were kept. Including the terminal cysteine and phenylalanine, the CDR3 comprises 13 residues. Of all the DNA, just the CDR3 is kept, 39 bases in frame from base 1. Reading the germline V gene gives CDR1 ENHRY and CDR2 SYGVKD. The V end gives up 8 bases and the J end 3 bases, leaving 4 bases in the junction not matched to a gene. This sample is part of a study of identical twins (dated by TCRdb to about 2016). Some background on the complete study: The study deep-sequenced TCR alpha and beta repertoires from monozygotic twins, unrelated adults of various ages and cord blood to test whether fetal clonotypes persist. Replicate twin experiments were performed at different times using different library preparation protocols to rule out contamination.

Receptor libraries were prepared by 5' RACE. This sample was sequenced with an Illumina HiSeq 2000. A universal primer binding site was introduced by template switching, and a unique molecular identifier was present in the final cDNA, enabling accurate counting of TCR cDNA molecules. First-strand cDNA for TCR alpha and beta chains was synthesized from specific primers in the conserved constant-segment region. To control for contamination, every cDNA library carried two barcodes: a SMART-Mk sample barcode plus Illumina barcodes. TruSeq adapter sequences and Illumina sample barcodes were added in two successive PCR steps. The TCR alpha and beta cDNA libraries were sequenced on the Illumina HiSeq platform using custom primers. The paper's data handling went like this. MiGEC was used to process raw reads and extract unique molecular identifiers, and MiXCR was used to find CDR3 positions. For each individual, recombination models were inferred using an EM algorithm with the repgenHMM and IGoR tools. The analysis of shared clonotypes was done with the tcR package in R, with sharing normalized by the product of cloneset sizes. To study raw recombination without the effects of thymic and clonal selection, out-of-frame nonproductive sequences were analyzed. The public sequencing data were trimmed at Q25 with fastp and processed into clonotypes with MiXCR by TCRdb, which kept only in-frame beta chains. Records with the same CDR3 protein are collapsed into one entry carrying the most frequent genes and DNA. What appears here as the V and J calls and clone size reflects TCRdb's work, not the paper's. This sample has hundreds of thousands of distinct CDR3 sequences in its table, and 21% of those were observed once. The ten top clones hold 4% to 5.5% of the sample.

Study-wide findings and limitations: Abundant cord blood beta clonotypes had fewer insertions, young adult naive repertoires showed a similar but weaker trend, and memory repertoires showed no such trend. Because the same donors could not be followed over many years, conclusions were based on cross-sectional statistical analysis. Excess twin sharing in beta out-of-frame sequences was weaker because fewer shared sequences lowered the signal-to-noise ratio. Compared with coincidental sharing between unrelated individuals, out-of-frame TCR alpha sequences shared between twins showed an excess of sequences with low generation probability. Zero-insertion analyses could be partly confounded by invariant T cells such as MAIT and iNKT, although diverse VJ usage argued against such confounding for most clonotypes. In monozygotic twins, out-of-frame TCR alpha sharing was systematically underestimated by recombination models, although the models agreed with sharing between unrelated individuals.

Every donor was a healthy Caucasian. Three pairs of female monozygotic twins, all aged 18 to 29 years, were included in the twin cohort. RNA for TCR libraries was isolated from peripheral blood mononuclear cells. These data were also reused for a study on T cells expressing NK-cell markers. The second study, in turn, reports: TCR beta-chain repertoires were profiled in sorted CD3+CD56+NKG2C+, CD3+CD56+NKG2C- and CD3+CD56-NKG2C+ T-cell subsets from several donors. Seven of the eight sequenced donors were HCMV-seropositive and one was HCMV-seronegative. In several experiments an anti-gammadeltaTCR antibody was added to restrict sorting to alphabetaTCR-expressing T cells. In roughly six donors, the dominant CD3+CD56+NKG2C+ clonotypes ranked among the top 10 CD8+ clonotypes, making up about 1.0-8% of CD8+ T cells. Those dominant clonotypes were again the most abundant among CD3+CD56-NKG2C+ cells in several donors, at roughly 28.3-60.1%. It remained unclear whether the expanded NKG2C-expressing T cell clones were specific for HCMV antigens. All eight donors whose samples were sequenced were randomly selected healthy volunteers, three of them men and five women. To determine HCMV serostatus, a commercial ELISA kit was used to detect HCMV-specific IgG in serum. For six donors, bulk peripheral blood T-cell repertoires were also sequenced from unsorted PBMC. MIGEC was used to demultiplex reads and group reads by UMI, and MiTCR was used to assemble and quantify clonotypes. Only TCR cDNA sequences supported by at least two reads were kept to exclude erroneous sequences. Downstream repertoire analysis used the tcR package, and clonotypes were matched across fractions by CDR3 nucleotide sequence plus V segment. VDJmatch was used to annotate antigen specificity against VDJdb, with one amino acid substitution in CDR3 allowed.

Source material: PBMCs. This TCR was recovered from a woman aged 18-30 years in good health. The V and J segments used are TRBV10-3 and TRBJ2-7; the central 10 bases match TRBD2. Here the CDR3 is given as CAIGVAGGYEQYF. The DNA sequence follows: TGTGCCATCGGGGTAGCGGGAGGCTACGAGCAGTACTTC.